This TCR beta chain was sequenced during a study of cytomegalovirus exposure and HLA in healthy donors. Study information: T cells numbering some 170 million yielded 95 million to 140 million unique TCR beta sequences in an earlier analysis.

The CDR3 runs to 14 residues. CDR1 and CDR2 from the germline V gene are SGHAT and FQNNGV. Losses at the gene ends were 5 bases for V and 9 bases for J; bases not matched to a gene: 9. Both 60 Vbeta primers and 13 Jbeta primers went into the PCR. The data were produced by immunoSEQ multiplex PCR, yet TCRdb's version contains in-frame clones alone and is incomplete. The sample shows about 100,000 clones, roughly 80% of them seen only once. Sequenced: PBMCs. The V gene is TRBV11-2, the J gene TRBJ2-1, with TRBD1 matching over 8 bases. The clonotype comes from a female donor in good health and CMV-seropositive. The CDR3 bases are TGTGCCAGCAGCGCCCAGGGGGCCCCCAGTGAGCAGTTCTTC. It encodes CASSAQGAPSEQFF.